Following are 6 T cell receptor beta chains from one sample sequenced in a study of OX40 agonist ivuxolimab in advanced cancers. The protocol was immunoSEQ multiplex PCR, while the TCRdb copy is restricted to in-frame clones and leaves out a portion. Of roughly 25,000 clones listed, more than 60% are singletons. The sample in question was CD4+ or CD8+ T cells sorted from blood, obtained in a trial of the OX40 agonist ivuxolimab. The receptors stem from an adult with an advanced solid tumor such as melanoma, head and neck, liver or kidney cancer.

The chain couples TRBV6-6 to TRBJ2-7; the D gene is possibly TRBD2 (5 bases). Trimming stripped 0 bases from V and 7 bases from J, with 7 bases between. Germline V gene lookup returns CDR1 MNHNY and CDR2 SVGAGI (reference sequence). This CDR3 contains 12 residues. CDR3 sequence: CASSYSSGEQYF. Written as DNA, the CDR3 is TGTGCCAGCAGTTACTCTTCGGGGGAGCAGTACTTC.

The V gene is TRBV5-4, the J gene TRBJ1-1; D is undetermined. This CDR3 is 12 amino acids long. CDR1 SGHNT and CDR2 YYREEE come from the germline V gene (reference sequence). Trimming pared 4 bases from V and 5 bases from J, leaving 9 bases between. CDR3 amino acids: CASSPGRTEAFF. In DNA, the CDR3 is TGTGCCAGCAGCCCCGGGAGGACTGAAGCTTTCTTT.

The chain couples TRBV6-5 to TRBJ1-1; D is perhaps TRBD1 (6 bases). CDR1 is MNHEY and CDR2 is SVGAGI in the germline V gene. The CDR3 totals 15 residues. Trimming shortened V by 0 bases and J by 5 bases, and 13 bases separated the two germline ends. The CDR3 nucleotides are TGTGCCAGCAGTTACTCGAGGGGGGGAGGGACTGAAGCTTTCTTT. As protein: CASSYSRGGGTEAFF.

V gene TRBV11-2 combines with J gene TRBJ2-5; possibly TRBD1 for D (6 bases). In germline, CDR1 is SGHAT, CDR2 FQNNGV. Trimming removed 5 bases at V and 5 bases at J, with 15 bases between. This CDR3 has 14 residues. The DNA for the CDR3 is TGTGCCAGCAGCACTTTACAGGGTTGGGAGACCCAGTACTTC. It translates to CASSTLQGWETQYF.

This clone appeared a few times. The chain has TRBV9 and TRBJ1-4; D remains unclear. Per the germline V gene, CDR1 is SGDLS and CDR2 is YYNGEE. Trimming removed 0 bases from V and 4 bases from J, with 7 bases in between. There are 14 residues in the CDR3. The CDR3 DNA is TGTGCCAGCAGCGTAGACGGGGATAATGAAAAACTGTTTTTT. Translating it yields CASSVDGDNEKLFF.

The J gene is TRBJ2-7, the V gene TRBV6-1, with no clear D. Germline CDR1 MNHNS, CDR2 SASEGT. CDR3 size: 11 residues. V shed 3 bases and J shed 4 bases, with 4 bases lying between them. The CDR3 DNA reads as TGTGCCAGCAGTGACGTGTACGAGCAGTACTTC. Encoded protein: CASSDVYEQYF.